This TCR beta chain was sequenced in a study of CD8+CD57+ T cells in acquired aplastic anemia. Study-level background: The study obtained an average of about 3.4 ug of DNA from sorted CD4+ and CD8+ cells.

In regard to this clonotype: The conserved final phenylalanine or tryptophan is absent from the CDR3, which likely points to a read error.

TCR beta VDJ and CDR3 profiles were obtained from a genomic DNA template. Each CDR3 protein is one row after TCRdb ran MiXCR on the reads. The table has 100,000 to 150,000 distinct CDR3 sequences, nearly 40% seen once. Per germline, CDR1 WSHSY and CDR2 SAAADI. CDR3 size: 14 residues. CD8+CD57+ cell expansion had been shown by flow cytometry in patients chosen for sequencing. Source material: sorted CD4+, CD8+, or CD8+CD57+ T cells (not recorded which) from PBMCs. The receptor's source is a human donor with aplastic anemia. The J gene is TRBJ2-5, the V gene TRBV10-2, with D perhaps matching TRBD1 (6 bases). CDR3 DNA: TGTGCCAGCAGCGTAGCTAACGGCGCAGGGGACCAGTACTCC. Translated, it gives CASSVANGAGDQYS.